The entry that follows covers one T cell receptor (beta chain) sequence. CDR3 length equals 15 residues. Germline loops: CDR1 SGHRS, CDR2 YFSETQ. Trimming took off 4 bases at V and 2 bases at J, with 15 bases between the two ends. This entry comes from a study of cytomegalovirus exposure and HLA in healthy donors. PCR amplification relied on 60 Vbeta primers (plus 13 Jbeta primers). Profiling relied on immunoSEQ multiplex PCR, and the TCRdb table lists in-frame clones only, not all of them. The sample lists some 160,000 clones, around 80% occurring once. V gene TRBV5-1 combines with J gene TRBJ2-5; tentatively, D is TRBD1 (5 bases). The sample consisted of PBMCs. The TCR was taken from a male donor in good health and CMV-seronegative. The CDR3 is CASSPTPDTQETQYF. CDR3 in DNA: TGCGCCAGCAGCCCCACGCCGGACACACAAGAGACCCAGTACTTC.